The source of this TCR beta chain is a study of radiotherapy plus CTLA-4 blockade in lung cancer. Study-wide results and caveats: TCR clones originating in tumors grew in number in blood after radiotherapy plus ipilimumab.

Generated by immunoSEQ multiplex PCR, the TCRdb table keeps only in-frame clones and is missing some. The table shows around 86,000 clones, with around 83% occurring only once. For this clone: Its specificity is not known.

CDR1 is LNHDA, CDR2 SQIVND, per germline (reference sequence). This CDR3 has 15 amino acids. V lost 6 bases and J 1 base, leaving 15 bases between the germline ends. The receptor was derived from a human donor with non-small cell lung cancer who had stable disease on radiotherapy plus ipilimumab. This chain links TRBV19 with TRBJ1-2, with D possibly TRBD1 on 6 matching bases. Sample: peripheral blood, taken from a patient treated with radiotherapy plus ipilimumab. The CDR3 DNA is TGTGCCAGTAGATACCCAGGACAGATTAACTATGGCTACACCTTC. Its protein is CASRYPGQINYGYTF.